This TCR beta chain was captured in a study of blood T cell repertoires in COVID-19 (dated by TCRdb to the early 2020s). Study-wide context: Samples from collaborators originated in the United States, Italy and Spain and spanned both the acute and convalescent phases of COVID-19. The dataset comprised deeply sampled blood TCRbeta repertoires from subjects exposed to, actively infected with, or recovered from COVID-19. Where HLA class I and class II types were available, the types were taken from metadata supplied by the sample provider, not from assay-based typing. The prospective study material was composed of cDNA or gDNA derived from T cells, B-cell-depleted T cells, or PBMCs. The repertoires were released in a freely available public database intended as a resource for research on the immune response to SARS-CoV-2. Sample metadata almost always included a de-identified subject ID, COVID-19 status, age in years and sex. Samples came from the ongoing ImmuneRACE study (first 160 participants) plus 1,254 subjects from 6 global collaborators. The study at large found these results: The quantity of clinical and demographic metadata differed by source and by participant and was supplied without curation.

Inclusive of the bounding cysteine and phenylalanine, the CDR3 is 14 residues long. CDR3 DNA only is kept here, 42 bases in frame from base 1. In the germline V gene (reference sequence), CDR1 corresponds to LNHDA and CDR2 to SQIVND. Germline trimming: 7 bases from V, 7 bases from J; junction bases outside gene matches: 9. In Seattle, one collaborating source enrolled patients while the infection was active and tracked those patients longitudinally over the course of disease. Collaborating institutions collected whole blood in K2EDTA tubes following their own protocols. For TCRbeta analysis, collaborator samples were shipped as frozen whole blood, as isolated PBMCs, or as DNA extracted from either sample type. TCRbeta CDR3 regions were amplified from genomic DNA by means of the immunoSEQ Assay, a bias-controlled multiplex PCR. Per the original workflow: The number of nucleated cells in each sample was estimated by amplification of reference gene primers within the assay. To quantify the absolute abundance of each unique TCRbeta CDR3 rearrangement, sequence reads were collapsed and filtered. For each sample, productive Simpson clonality was calculated as the square root of Simpson's diversity index over productive rearrangements. TCRdb holds this immuneACCESS table with in-frame rearrangements only. Some clones are missing; in checked studies, unresolved V genes explain under half, and the rest has no known cause. V and J calls plus clone size are reproduced from that table; the DNA served to infer D and trimming. This sample holds fewer than 450,000 clones; more than 70% were observed only once. The ten largest clones add up to approximately 12% of the sample.

A note on this clone: Its cognate antigen has yet to be identified. Qualities for individual bases were not recorded, and no much larger clone is one base off.

Sequencing input: peripheral blood. The chain couples TRBV19 to TRBJ1-1; 10 bases in the junction line up with TRBD1. This receptor was identified in a woman in her fifties or sixties with COVID-19, enrolled during active disease. The CDR3 loop reads CASNSGTGEGEAFF. The DNA sequence is TGTGCCAGTAACTCCGGGACAGGGGAGGGTGAAGCTTTCTTT.